Each of the 14 T cell receptor beta chains below was sequenced from the same sample in a study of cytomegalovirus exposure and HLA in healthy donors. The PCR had 60 Vbeta and 13 Jbeta primers. This table comes from immunoSEQ multiplex PCR, and its TCRdb copy is limited to in-frame clones, with some not included. This table holds roughly 220,000 clones, about four fifths found once. Material: PBMCs. The receptor source for this set is a man aged 25 to 40 in good health and CMV-seronegative.

This clone showed up just once. The V call is TRBV28, the J call TRBJ1-1, with 8 bases aligning to TRBD1. Per germline, CDR1 MDHEN and CDR2 SYDVKM. CDR3 length: 14 residues. V lost 2 bases and J lost 3; bases outside the gene matches: 2. The DNA for the CDR3 is TGTGCCAGCAGTTTACCAGGGGGCTACACTGAAGCTTTCTTT. Amino acid sequence: CASSLPGGYTEAFF.

By share, this clone counts as medium-sized. The chain joins TRBV5-6 to TRBJ2-5; perhaps TRBD2 as D (6 bases). The V end was cut by 1 base, the J end by 1 base, with 14 bases between. The V gene's germline CDR1 is SGHDT and CDR2 YYEEEE. The CDR3 is made up of 16 amino acids. CDR3 sequence reads: CASSLSAGTLQETQYF. The CDR3 region has the DNA TGTGCCAGCAGCTTGTCGGCGGGGACCCTCCAAGAGACCCAGTACTTC. The variable domain in full, completed from reference TRBV5-6 and TRBJ2-5, reads DAGVTQSPTHLIKTRGQQVTLRCSPKSGHDTVSWYQQALGQGPQFIFQYYEEEERQRGNFPDRFSGHQFPNYSSELNVNALLLGDSALYLCASSLSAGTLQETQYFGPGTRLLVL.

The chain combines TRBV29-1 with TRBJ1-5; TRBD1 matches at 7 bases. V lost 5 bases to trimming and J lost 2 bases; unmatched junction nucleotides: 9. CDR1 is SQVTM and CDR2 is ANQGSEA in the germline V gene. This CDR3 has 15 amino acids. The CDR3 protein is CSVTTGFTGNQPQHF. The CDR3 DNA follows: TGCAGCGTTACGACAGGGTTTACTGGCAATCAGCCCCAGCATTTT.

V is TRBV27 and J is TRBJ1-1, with D uncertain. The CDR3 is 13 residues long. Deletions cut 2 bases from V and 6 bases from J, with 10 bases between. Germline CDR1 reads MNHEY; CDR2 reads SMNVEV (reference sequence). The CDR3 loop is CASSLGGISEAFF. Written as DNA, the CDR3 is TGTGCCAGCAGTTTAGGAGGGATATCTGAAGCTTTCTTT.

The chain is built from TRBV10-3 and TRBJ1-2; no clear D gene. V was shortened by 3 bases and J by 7 bases, with 6 bases between the two germline ends. Germline V gene lookup returns CDR1 ENHRY and CDR2 SYGVKD. This CDR3 has 11 amino acids. CDR3 coding DNA: TGTGCCATCAGTGAAGAGGGTGGCTACACCTTC. Residues: CAISEEGGYTF.

This chain links TRBV28 with TRBJ1-6; D remains ambiguous. Germline loops: CDR1 MDHEN, CDR2 SYDVKM. This CDR3 has 16 amino acids. V was cut by 3 bases and J by 0 bases, with 9 bases left in between. This chain's CDR3 is CASSLARDSYNSPLHF. The CDR3 bases are TGTGCCAGCAGTTTGGCTCGGGACTCCTATAATTCACCCCTCCACTTT.

V and J are TRBV28 and TRBJ1-4; 8 nucleotides agree with TRBD1. V was clipped by 6 bases and J by 15 bases; unmatched bases: 15. In germline, CDR1 is MDHEN, CDR2 SYDVKM. The CDR3 loop spans 14 amino acids. CDR3 sequence: CASSLLTGGDSVFF. In DNA, the CDR3 is TGTGCCAGCAGCCTATTAACAGGGGGTGACTCCGTGTTTTTT.

This sequence joins TRBV7-3 and TRBJ1-2; D might be TRBD1 (5 bases). Germline CDR1 reads SGHTA; CDR2 reads FQGTGA. The V and J ends lost 1 base and 8 bases respectively, with 17 bases between them. The length of the CDR3 is 15 residues. The CDR3 coding sequence is TGTGCCAGCAGCTTAAATCGTATAGGGGCTCACGGCTACACCTTC. Translated: CASSLNRIGAHGYTF.

V and J are TRBV14 and TRBJ1-1; maybe TRBD1 (6 bases). This CDR3 has 16 residues. The germline V and J ends were trimmed by 4 bases and 0 bases, with 15 bases remaining between them. Germline assignment: CDR1 SGHDN and CDR2 FVKESK. The CDR3 loop reads CASSPPWGGMNTEAFF. The CDR3 bases are TGTGCCAGCAGCCCTCCTTGGGGGGGCATGAACACTGAAGCTTTCTTT.

The chain joins TRBV6-1 to TRBJ2-3; 10 nucleotides line up with TRBD2. The germline gives CDR1 MNHNS, CDR2 SASEGT. The J segment lost 5 bases and the V segment lost 0 bases, leaving 29 bases of the junction unmatched. There are 24 residues in the CDR3. CDR3 region: CASSEAGVTSGVGKRTLGRDTQYF. Here the CDR3 DNA reads TGTGCCAGCAGTGAAGCTGGGGTCACTAGCGGGGTAGGAAAACGGACCCTCGGGAGAGATACGCAGTATTTT.

The chain links TRBV2 to TRBJ2-4; no clear D. The CDR3 sequence is 12 residues long. The V gene lost 3 bases and the J gene lost 8 bases, with 8 bases spanning the gap. Germline V gene data show CDR1 as SNHLY and CDR2 as FYNNEI. CDR3 sequence reads: CASSDLLYIQYF. CDR3 sequence (DNA): TGTGCCAGCAGTGACTTACTGTACATTCAGTACTTC.

The chain has TRBV7-9 and TRBJ1-1; the D is unclear. V lost 5 bases and J lost 6, with 19 bases in between. The length of the CDR3 is 15 residues. Germline CDR1 SEHNR, CDR2 FQNEAQ (reference sequence). The CDR3 loop reads CASSERGSNFAEAFF. The DNA of the CDR3 is TGTGCCAGCAGCGAAAGAGGATCTAACTTCGCTGAAGCTTTCTTT.

This clone has only one observation. V gene TRBV19 combines with J gene TRBJ1-4; a weak D match, TRBD1 (6 bases). V gave up 10 bases and J gave up 8 bases, with 23 bases separating them. CDR3 size: 15 residues. Per germline, CDR1 LNHDA and CDR2 SQIVND (reference sequence). The DNA for the CDR3 is TGTGCCACCTCCGAACGACAGGCGTCGGCGGAAAAACTGTTTTTT. Amino acids: CATSERQASAEKLFF.

The CDR3 DNA sequence: TGTGCCAGCAGCTTAGGGACTAGCGGGGGTAACACAGATACGCAGTATTTT. Translating gives CASSLGTSGGNTDTQYF. The chain combines TRBV13 with TRBJ2-3; 12 bases agree with TRBD2. Germline-derived CDR1 and CDR2 are PRHDT and FYEKMQ (reference sequence). The trim removed 0 bases at V and 2 bases at J, leaving 3 bases unmatched. The CDR3 consists of 17 residues. The entire variable domain, with the rest obtained from reference TRBV13 and TRBJ2-3, is as follows: AAGVIQSPRHLIKEKRETATLKCYPIPRHDTVYWYQQGPGQDPQFLISFYEKMQSDKGSIPDRFSAQQFSDYHSELNMSSLELGDSALYFCASSLGTSGGNTDTQYFGPGTRLTVL.